The 13 T cell receptor beta chains reported below all come from one sample, sequenced in a study of early T cells in non-severe SARS-CoV-2 infection. MiXCR was run by TCRdb on the 5' RACE reads, yielding one entry per CDR3 protein. The sample has over 25,000 distinct CDR3 sequences, 5% to 6.5% seen once. The sequencing sample was made of whole blood. These receptors all stem from an adult who was a healthcare worker with PCR-confirmed SARS-CoV-2 infection or an uninfected control (not recorded which).

This clonotype was detected many times. J is TRBJ2-7 and V is TRBV30; the match to TRBD1 covers 8 bases. Losses at the gene ends were 3 bases for V and 2 bases for J; bases not matched to a gene: 3. Germline lookup yields CDR1 GTSNPN and CDR2 SVGIG (reference sequence). This CDR3 spans 13 amino acids. The CDR3 DNA reads TGTGCCTGGAGCGACAGGGGTACCTACGAGCAGTACTTC. This translates into CAWSDRGTYEQYF.

There are many counts of this clonotype. The chain couples TRBV12-3 or TRBV12-4 to TRBJ1-5; D is unresolved. The CDR3 sequence is 14 residues long. Trimming left V 3 bases short and J 1 base short, with 7 bases between. The CDR3 bases are TGTGCCAGCAGTTTCAGTCAAAGCAATCAGCCCCAGCATTTT. Its translation is CASSFSQSNQPQHF.

Comments on this clonotype: This sequence may be a read error, since a much larger clone differs from it by one base. The chain employs TRBV9 and TRBJ2-7; D possibly corresponds to TRBD2 (7 bases). V lost 4 bases to trimming and J lost 5 bases, with 13 bases between them. Germline V gene sequence: CDR1 SGDLS, CDR2 YYNGEE. The CDR3 consists of 13 residues. The CDR3 DNA sequence: TGTGCCAGCAGCAAGGGGGGGCGGAACGAGCAGTACTTC. Translating gives CASSKGGRNEQYF.

This clonotype was counted many times. The CDR3 DNA sequence: TGTGCCAGCAGTGAACGGGCAGGGGGCGTGGGCAAAAACATTCAGTACTTC. Protein sequence: CASSERAGGVGKNIQYF. The chain recombines TRBV25-1 with TRBJ2-4; 8 positions agree with TRBD1. Germline CDR1 is MGHDK and CDR2 is SYGVNS. V shed 2 bases, J shed 3 bases, and the junction held 9 bases outside the gene matches. The CDR3 is 17 residues long.

CDR3 coding DNA: TGTGCCAGCAGCCTACAGGGCACCGGGGCCAACGTCCTGACTTTC. This sequence encodes CASSLQGTGANVLTF. The chain couples TRBV7-2 to TRBJ2-6, with D possibly being TRBD1 (6 bases). The CDR3 contains 15 residues. V lost 5 bases, J lost 4 bases, and 12 bases lay in between. Germline V lookup: CDR1 SGHTA, CDR2 FQGNSA.

This clonotype was found many times. The chain links TRBV12-3 or TRBV12-4 to TRBJ2-1, with D unclear. There are 12 residues in the CDR3. The V end lost 6 bases, the J end lost 6 bases, and 9 bases lay between the germline ends. The CDR3 loop reads CASSREINEQFF. In nucleotides, the CDR3 is TGTGCCAGCAGCCGCGAAATCAATGAGCAGTTCTTC.

In its sample, this clonotype ranks as medium-sized. CDR3 DNA: TGTGCCAGCCCCAGTGAGCAGTTCTTC. Translated, it gives CASPSEQFF. J is TRBJ2-1 and V is TRBV3-2. TRBV3-2 has pseudogene status. The CDR3 contains 9 residues.

At least ten counts were recorded for this clonotype. V usage is TRBV28 and J usage is TRBJ2-1; no reliable D call. This CDR3 is 13 amino acids long. Germline lookup yields CDR1 MDHEN and CDR2 SYDVKM. The V gene lost 8 bases and the J gene lost 1 base, with 9 bases spanning the gap. This chain's CDR3 is CASSDISYNEQFF. In DNA form, the CDR3 reads TGTGCCAGCTCTGATATTTCCTACAATGAGCAGTTCTTC.

By frequency in the sample, this clonotype is medium-sized. This chain links TRBV10-1 with TRBJ2-7; 7 bases fit TRBD1. The CDR3 consists of 16 residues. Looked up from germline, CDR1 is WNHNN and CDR2 is SYGVQD (reference sequence). Losses at the gene ends were 5 bases for V and 6 bases for J; bases not matched to a gene: 16. The CDR3 sequence is CASSYLRDSGLGEQYF. The CDR3 nucleotides read TGCGCCAGCAGTTATCTCCGGGACAGTGGGCTCGGCGAGCAGTACTTC.

This clonotype was observed a handful of times. The chain combines TRBV12-3 or TRBV12-4 with TRBJ1-2, with D possibly matching TRBD1 (6 bases). The V end lost 2 bases, the J end lost 3 bases, and 10 bases lay between the germline ends. CDR3 length: 14 residues. CDR3 bases: TGTGCCAGCAGTTTACTACAGGGAGACTATGGCTACACCTTC. This encodes CASSLLQGDYGYTF.

This clonotype was counted at least ten times. The chain employs TRBV12-3 or TRBV12-4 and TRBJ2-2; weak D call: TRBD2 (5 bases). Trimming pared 4 bases from V and 5 bases from J, leaving 14 bases between. The CDR3 extends over 15 amino acids. The CDR3 reads CASSSRPGNTGELFF. DNA of the CDR3: TGTGCCAGCAGTTCCCGGCCGGGGAATACCGGGGAGCTGTTTTTT.

In this sample, this clonotype turned up many times. The chain couples TRBV29-1 to TRBJ2-1; 10 positions match TRBD2. V gave up 7 bases and J gave up 5 bases; unmatched junction bases: 2. Germline V gene data show CDR1 as SQVTM and CDR2 as ANQGSEA. This CDR3 is built from 12 residues. The CDR3 DNA follows: TGCAGCGCTCTAGCGGGAGACAATGAGCAGTTCTTC. It yields the protein CSALAGDNEQFF.

This clonotype was detected only a few times. This chain links TRBV19 with TRBJ2-2; 11 bases agree with TRBD2. The ends lost 5 bases at V and 7 bases at J; junction bases unmatched: 9. CDR1 and CDR2 (germline): LNHDA, SQIVND (reference sequence). This CDR3 has 16 residues. The CDR3 nucleotides are TGTGCCAGTAGTTCCCCAGCTAGCGGGAGGAACGGGGAGCTGTTTTTT. Residues: CASSSPASGRNGELFF.